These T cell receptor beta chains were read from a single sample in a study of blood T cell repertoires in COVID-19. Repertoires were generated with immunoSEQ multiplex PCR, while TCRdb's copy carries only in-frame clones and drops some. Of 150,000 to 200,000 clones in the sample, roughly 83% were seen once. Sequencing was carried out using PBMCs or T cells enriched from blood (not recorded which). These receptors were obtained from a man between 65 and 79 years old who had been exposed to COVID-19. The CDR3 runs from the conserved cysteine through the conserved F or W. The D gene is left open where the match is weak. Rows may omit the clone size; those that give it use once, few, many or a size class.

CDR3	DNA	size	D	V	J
CASSPRQAGVRETQYF	TGTGCCAGCAGTCCCAGGCAAGCGGGAGTTCGGGAGACCCAGTACTTC	NA	TRBD2	TRBV6-2/TRBV6-3	TRBJ2-5
CASSLGGSQPQHF	TGTGCCAGCAGTTTAGGGGGGAGTCAGCCCCAGCATTTT	NA	NA	TRBV27	TRBJ1-5
CATGQAGGELFF	TGTGCCACGGGCCAAGCGGGCGGGGAGCTGTTTTTT	NA	NA	TRBV12-3/TRBV12-4	TRBJ2-2
CASSYSTTGGTGELFF	TGTGCCAGCAGTTACTCGACCACAGGGGGCACCGGGGAGCTGTTTTTT	NA	TRBD1	TRBV6-5	TRBJ2-2
CASSYGGNLHNEQFF	TGTGCCAGCAGTTACGGCGGAAATCTCCACAATGAGCAGTTCTTC	NA	NA	TRBV6-2/TRBV6-3	TRBJ2-1
CASSPNGEGLATNEQFF	TGTGCCAGCAGCCCTAACGGTGAGGGACTAGCAACCAATGAGCAGTTCTTC	NA	TRBD2	TRBV7-3	TRBJ2-1
CASSRLDRGTPSGANVLTF	TGTGCCAGCAGCCGATTGGACAGGGGCACCCCCTCTGGGGCCAACGTCCTGACTTTC	NA	TRBD1	TRBV14	TRBJ2-6
CASSPWGTVFNEQFF	TGTGCCAGCAGCCCCTGGGGGACAGTCTTCAATGAGCAGTTCTTC	many	TRBD1	TRBV13	TRBJ2-1
CASSLGTSAGNEQFF	TGTGCCAGCAGCTTAGGGACTAGCGCCGGCAATGAGCAGTTCTTC	NA	TRBD2	TRBV11-2	TRBJ2-1
CASSETNSYEQYF	TGCGCCAGCAGCGAGACAAACTCCTACGAGCAGTACTTC	NA	NA	TRBV10-1	TRBJ2-7
CASSSRGGVGYGYTF	TGTGCCAGTAGTTCAAGAGGGGGGGTCGGGTATGGCTACACCTTC	NA	NA	TRBV19	TRBJ1-2
CASSHRGTGTGNYGYTF	TGTGCCAGTAGTCATAGGGGAACCGGGACAGGGAACTATGGCTACACCTTC	NA	TRBD1	TRBV19	TRBJ1-2
CASSWTSGDNEQFF	TGTGCCAGCAGCTGGACTAGCGGGGACAATGAGCAGTTCTTC	few	TRBD2	TRBV7-2	TRBJ2-1
CASIQGHEQYF	TGTGCCAGCATTCAGGGCCACGAGCAGTACTTC	NA	NA	TRBV5-5	TRBJ2-7
CASTMSLRAVQETQYF	TGTGCCAGCACCATGTCCTTGCGCGCGGTCCAAGAGACCCAGTACTTC	NA	NA	TRBV11-2	TRBJ2-5
CASSTGLAGFYEQYF	TGTGCCAGCAGCACCGGACTAGCGGGATTCTACGAGCAGTACTTC	NA	TRBD2	TRBV7-9	TRBJ2-7
CASSLVAGGRETQYF	TGCGCCAGCAGCTTGGTGGCAGGGGGGCGAGAGACCCAGTACTTC	NA	NA	TRBV5-1	TRBJ2-5
CASSEPTGLETQYF	TGTGCCAGCAGTGAACCCACAGGGTTGGAGACCCAGTACTTC	NA	NA	TRBV25-1	TRBJ2-5
CASSRDRDYEQYF	TGTGCCAGTAGTAGGGACAGGGACTACGAGCAGTACTTC	NA	TRBD1	TRBV19	TRBJ2-7
CASSFPPGGDGYEQYF	TGTGCCAGCAGCTTCCCACCGGGGGGCGACGGTTACGAGCAGTACTTC	once	NA	TRBV5-5	TRBJ2-7
CASSFNRGNTEAFF	TGTGCCAGCAGCTTTAACAGGGGGAACACTGAAGCTTTCTTT	NA	TRBD1	TRBV7-9	TRBJ1-1
CASSINRAGLNF	TGTGCCAGCAGCATAAACAGGGCAGGCCTGAATTTT	NA	NA	TRBV28	TRBJ2-3
CASSPGQQSTNTEAFF	TGTGCCAGCTCACCGGGACAGCAATCTACTAACACTGAAGCTTTCTTT	NA	TRBD1	TRBV18	TRBJ1-1
CASSPVSRTGLNTEAFF	TGTGCCAGCAGCCCCGTTTCAAGGACAGGCTTGAACACTGAAGCTTTCTTT	NA	TRBD1	TRBV5-6	TRBJ1-1
CASSPTTPRAGVTDTQYF	TGTGCCAGCTCACCAACTACCCCCCGTGCGGGAGTAACAGATACGCAGTATTTT	NA	TRBD2	TRBV18	TRBJ2-3
CASSSSLSSYNEQFF	TGTGCCAGTAGTTCAAGTCTGAGCTCCTACAATGAGCAGTTCTTC	NA	NA	TRBV19	TRBJ2-1
CASRHLGAGDTGELFF	TGTGCCAGTCGCCATCTAGGAGCAGGGGACACCGGGGAGCTGTTTTTT	NA	NA	TRBV19	TRBJ2-2
CASSFRTSGGEQFF	TGTGCCAGCAGCTTTCGGACTAGCGGGGGGGAGCAGTTCTTC	NA	TRBD2	TRBV4-2	TRBJ2-1
CASSEAGAGGSDTQYF	TGTGCCAGCAGTGAAGCGGGAGCGGGGGGTTCAGATACGCAGTATTTT	NA	TRBD2	TRBV2	TRBJ2-3
CASSVGGDGNSPLHF	TGTGCCAGCAGCGTGGGAGGGGATGGAAATTCACCCCTCCACTTT	NA	NA	TRBV9	TRBJ1-6
CASSFDRGRTDTQYF	TGTGCCAGCAGCTTCGACAGGGGCCGCACAGATACGCAGTATTTT	NA	TRBD1	TRBV5-4	TRBJ2-3
CASSIEDSSQTQYF	TGTGCCAGTAGTATAGAAGATAGCAGTCAGACCCAGTACTTC	NA	NA	TRBV19	TRBJ2-5
CAISEGHPNQPQHF	TGTGCCATCAGTGAGGGGCACCCAAATCAGCCCCAGCATTTT	NA	NA	TRBV10-3	TRBJ1-5
CASSLASYAAGGLTTEAFF	TGTGCCAGCAGTTTAGCGTCGTATGCGGCGGGGGGATTGACCACTGAAGCTTTCTTT	NA	NA	TRBV28	TRBJ1-1
CASSSGGTSGALNEQFF	TGTGCCAGCAGTTCGGGCGGGACTAGCGGGGCTCTGAATGAGCAGTTCTTC	NA	TRBD2	TRBV28	TRBJ2-1
CASSPQGGTGTEAFF	TGTGCCAGCAGCCCCCAGGGGGGAACGGGCACTGAAGCTTTCTTT	NA	TRBD1	TRBV9	TRBJ1-1
CASSGTTGELFF	TGTGCCAGCAGTGGTACTACCGGGGAGCTGTTTTTT	NA	NA	TRBV2	TRBJ2-2
CSVGSTNTEAFF	TGCAGCGTTGGGAGCACTAACACTGAAGCTTTCTTT	NA	NA	TRBV29-1	TRBJ1-1
CASSLMAGTNNSPLHF	TGTGCCAGCAGCTTAATGGCAGGGACTAATAATTCACCCCTCCACTTT	once	NA	TRBV7-2	TRBJ1-6
CASSQEAEAYNEQFF	TGTGCCAGCAGCCAAGAAGCGGAGGCCTACAATGAGCAGTTCTTC	NA	NA	TRBV3-1/TRBV3-2	TRBJ2-1
CASSEHNTGELFF	TGTGCCAGCAGTGAACACAACACCGGGGAGCTGTTTTTT	NA	NA	TRBV6-4	TRBJ2-2
CASSRPGQGFNEQFF	TGTGCCAGCAGCCGCCCGGGACAGGGTTTTAATGAGCAGTTCTTC	few	TRBD1	TRBV7-3	TRBJ2-1
CASSSRGEVAFF	TGTGCCAGCAGCTCACGAGGGGAGGTAGCTTTCTTT	NA	NA	TRBV11-3	TRBJ1-1
CASSRLSVNYGYTF	TGTGCCAGCAGCCGCCTCTCGGTAAACTATGGCTACACCTTC	NA	NA	TRBV6-2/TRBV6-3	TRBJ1-2
CASSFASGRVEETQYF	TGTGCCAGCAGTTTCGCTAGCGGGAGGGTTGAGGAGACCCAGTACTTC	once	TRBD2	TRBV28	TRBJ2-5
CASSPLTSQTFYNEQFF	TGTGCCAGCTCACCACTCACTAGCCAGACTTTCTACAATGAGCAGTTCTTC	NA	NA	TRBV18	TRBJ2-1